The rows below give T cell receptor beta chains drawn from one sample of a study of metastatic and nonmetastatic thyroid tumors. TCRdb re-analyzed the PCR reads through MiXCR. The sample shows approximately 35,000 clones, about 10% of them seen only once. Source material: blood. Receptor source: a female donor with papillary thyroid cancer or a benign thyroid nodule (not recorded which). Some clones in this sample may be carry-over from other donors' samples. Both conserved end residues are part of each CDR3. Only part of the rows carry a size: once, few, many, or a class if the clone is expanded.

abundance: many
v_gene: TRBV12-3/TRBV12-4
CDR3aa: CASSFGRWGTDTQYF

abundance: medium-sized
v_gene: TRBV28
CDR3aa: CASSPPRTREGYTF

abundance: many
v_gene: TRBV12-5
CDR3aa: CASGSTSMGYEQYF

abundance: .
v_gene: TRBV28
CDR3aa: CASSFQGAGPRETQYF

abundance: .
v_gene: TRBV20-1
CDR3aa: CSAGNDRLAGTDTQYF

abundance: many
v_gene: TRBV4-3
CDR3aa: CASSQMGQDLSNYGYTF

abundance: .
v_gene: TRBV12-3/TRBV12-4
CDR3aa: CASSFSGALNTEAFF

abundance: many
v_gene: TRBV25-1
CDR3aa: CASSGSGHRGYTF

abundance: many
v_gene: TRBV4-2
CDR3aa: CASSQVAGVGEQYF

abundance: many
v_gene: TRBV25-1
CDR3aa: CASSEGRRGEKLFF

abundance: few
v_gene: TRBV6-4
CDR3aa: CASNTGTSGQEQETQYF

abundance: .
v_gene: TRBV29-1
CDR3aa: CSVAGRAMNTEAFF

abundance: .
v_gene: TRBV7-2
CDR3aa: CASPLAVGFTGELFF

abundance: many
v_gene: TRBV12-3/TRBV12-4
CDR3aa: CASSWTGYNSPLHF

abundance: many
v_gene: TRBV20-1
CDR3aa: CSAIAGEGDTQYF

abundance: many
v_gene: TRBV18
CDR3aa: CASSPPKTRDRVNEKLFF

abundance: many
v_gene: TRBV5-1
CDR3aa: CASSLGQGASTGELFF

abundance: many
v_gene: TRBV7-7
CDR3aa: CASSSYAGDEQYF

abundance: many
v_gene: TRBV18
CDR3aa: CASSLNDDQPQHF

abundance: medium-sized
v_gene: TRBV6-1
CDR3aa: CASSSRDVLTEAFF

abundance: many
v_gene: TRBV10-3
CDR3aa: CAISWGLAGDYEQYF

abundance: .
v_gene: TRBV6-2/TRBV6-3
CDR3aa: CATSTDTWAVYGYTF

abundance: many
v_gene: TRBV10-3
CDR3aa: CAISARGSTDTQYF

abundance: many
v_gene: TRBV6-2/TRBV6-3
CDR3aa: CASSYSGQGGGYTF

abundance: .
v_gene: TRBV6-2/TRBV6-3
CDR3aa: CANSYSTGRELGYYGYTF

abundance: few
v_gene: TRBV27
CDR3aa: CASSNLPPRLAGAYEQFF

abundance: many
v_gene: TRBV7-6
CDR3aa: CASSLAWNTEAFF

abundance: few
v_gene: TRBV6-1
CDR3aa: CASSLTQDRPQHF

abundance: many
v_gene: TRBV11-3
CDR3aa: CASSLVLLAGETGELFF

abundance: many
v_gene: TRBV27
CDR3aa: CASSPLGRDEQFF

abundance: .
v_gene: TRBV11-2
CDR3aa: CASSDSSGGYNEQFF

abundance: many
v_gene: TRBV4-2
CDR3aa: CASSQSYSGSYEQYF

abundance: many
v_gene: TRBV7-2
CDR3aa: CASSLGQGRGYTF

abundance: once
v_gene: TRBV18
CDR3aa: CASSPQSGGTGELFF

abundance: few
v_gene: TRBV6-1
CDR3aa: CASSATRDTEAFF

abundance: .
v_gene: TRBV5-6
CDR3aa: CASSLGLNEGAYGYTF

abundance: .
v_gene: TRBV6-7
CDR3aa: CASSYSEENEKLFF

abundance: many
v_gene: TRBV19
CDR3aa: CASSMDLNYGYTF

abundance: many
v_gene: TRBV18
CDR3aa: CASSPGDTQYF

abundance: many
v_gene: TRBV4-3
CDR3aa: CASSDGASNQPQHF

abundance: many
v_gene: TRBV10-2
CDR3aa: CASSRGSGRDLGEQYF

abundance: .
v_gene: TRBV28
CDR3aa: CASSPPRLKNTEALF

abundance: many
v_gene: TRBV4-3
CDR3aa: CASSLTGSSYEQYF

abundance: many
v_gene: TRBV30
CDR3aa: CAWAGSSYEQYF